This TCR beta chain was sequenced for a study of blood T cell repertoires in COVID-19. At the level of the study: Acute-phase and convalescent COVID-19 samples originated in the United States, Italy and Spain. T cells, B-cell-depleted T cells, or PBMCs provided the cDNA or gDNA that served as material.

This clone was seen just once. Authors' methods: Using reference gene primer amplification, nucleated cell counts were estimated. Measured with immunoSEQ multiplex PCR; TCRdb has only the in-frame clones, and not every one. The V and J calls and clone size come from that table; D and trimming were worked out from the DNA. The profile shows under 25,000 clones, around nine tenths of them singletons. The sample consisted of peripheral blood. The sequence derives from a human donor in a cohort sampled during active COVID-19.

DNA for the CDR3: TGCGCCAGCAGCTTGGCCTCAGGGGGCGATGGCTACACCTTC. Amino acids: CASSLASGGDGYTF. The chain carries TRBV5-1 and TRBJ1-2; 8 bases are a match to TRBD1. After removal of 0 bases from V and 6 bases from J, the junction contained 4 bases not matched to a gene. Germline V gene data show CDR1 as SGHRS and CDR2 as YFSETQ. This CDR3 spans 14 amino acids.